Listed below are T cell receptor beta chains from one sample, sequenced in a study of blood T cell repertoires in COVID-19. The method was immunoSEQ multiplex PCR; TCRdb's version includes in-frame clones alone and lacks a portion of them. The table lists 150,000 to 200,000 clones, 65% to 90% of them singletons. Input material: peripheral blood. These receptors all come from a man in his fifties with active or convalescent COVID-19. CDR3s include the opening cysteine and the closing phenylalanine or tryptophan. D genes are given only for firm matches. Only part of the rows carry a size: once, few, many, or a class if the clone is expanded.

.	.	TRBV7-2	TRBJ1-1	CASSLAALDTEAFF	TGTGCCAGCAGCTTAGCGGCTCTGGACACTGAAGCTTTCTTT
.	TRBD1	TRBV19	TRBJ1-2	CASNSGTDNYGYTF	TGTGCCAGTAACTCCGGGACAGACAACTATGGCTACACCTTC
.	.	TRBV18	TRBJ1-2	CASSPRTGLNYGYTF	TGTGCCAGCTCACCACGGACGGGGTTGAACTATGGCTACACCTTC
.	.	TRBV28	TRBJ1-1	CASSWGNMNTEAFF	TGTGCCAGCAGTTGGGGCAATATGAACACTGAAGCTTTCTTT
few	.	TRBV7-9	TRBJ2-3	CASPQPRGDTQYF	TGTGCCAGCCCCCAACCTCGGGGGGATACGCAGTATTTT
.	TRBD1	TRBV12-3/TRBV12-4	TRBJ1-5	CASSKDRVQPQHF	TGTGCCAGCAGTAAGGACAGGGTTCAGCCCCAGCATTTT
.	TRBD1	TRBV19	TRBJ1-5	CASSIAGDSTFNQPQHF	TGTGCCAGTAGTATAGCAGGGGACAGTACTTTCAATCAGCCCCAGCATTTT
.	.	TRBV3-1/TRBV3-2	TRBJ2-1	CASSQRGTDNNEQFF	TGTGCCAGCAGCCAACGCGGGACAGACAACAATGAGCAGTTCTTC
.	TRBD1	TRBV6-2/TRBV6-3	TRBJ2-7	CASSYSKQGASYEQYF	TGTGCCAGCAGTTACTCGAAACAGGGGGCCTCCTACGAGCAGTACTTC
.	TRBD1	TRBV3-1/TRBV3-2	TRBJ1-1	CASSKSGTALGAFF	TGTGCCAGCAGCAAATCCGGGACAGCCCTGGGAGCTTTCTTT
.	.	TRBV6-4	TRBJ1-1	CASSDSLRQEGDTEAFF	TGTGCCAGCAGTGACTCCTTAAGACAGGAAGGGGACACTGAAGCTTTCTTT
.	TRBD1	TRBV5-6	TRBJ2-3	CASRPTGADTQYF	TGTGCCAGCAGGCCCACAGGGGCAGATACGCAGTATTTT
.	.	TRBV24-1	TRBJ1-5	CATSGEAADFMHF	TGTGCCACCAGTGGCGAGGCGGCCGATTTTATGCATTTT
.	TRBD2	TRBV13	TRBJ2-3	CASSLAGGPTDTQYF	TGTGCCAGCAGCCTAGCGGGAGGGCCCACAGATACGCAGTATTTT
.	TRBD1	TRBV6-6	TRBJ1-5	CASRDTGTGGQPQHF	TGTGCCAGCAGAGATACCGGGACAGGGGGTCAGCCCCAGCATTTT
once	.	TRBV14	TRBJ2-7	CASSQRTPGVYYEQYF	TGTGCCAGCAGCCAAAGGACACCTGGAGTATACTACGAGCAGTACTTC
.	TRBD1	TRBV7-9	TRBJ2-6	CASSNTMGQKSSGANVLTF	TGTGCCAGCAGCAATACTATGGGACAGAAGAGCTCTGGGGCCAACGTCCTGACTTTC
.	TRBD1	TRBV30	TRBJ1-2	CAWRGQGAYYGYTF	TGTGCCTGGAGAGGACAGGGGGCTTACTATGGCTACACCTTC
.	.	TRBV7-9	TRBJ1-1	CASSRDTGNKNTEAFF	TGTGCCAGCAGCCGTGACACAGGGAATAAGAACACTGAAGCTTTCTTT
.	TRBD2	TRBV9	TRBJ2-7	CASSVNSGGPYEQYF	TGTGCCAGCAGCGTAAATAGCGGGGGACCCTACGAGCAGTACTTC
.	.	TRBV28	TRBJ1-6	CASSLSNYNSPLHF	TGTGCCAGCAGTTTGAGCAATTATAATTCACCCCTCCACTTT
.	TRBD1	TRBV7-2	TRBJ2-3	CASSPGGQGAADTQYF	TGTGCCAGCAGCCCGGGGGGACAGGGGGCGGCAGATACGCAGTATTTT
.	TRBD2	TRBV4-2	TRBJ2-5	CASSHGTSVNGGETQYF	TGTGCCAGCAGCCATGGGACTAGCGTCAATGGGGGAGAGACCCAGTACTTC
once	TRBD1	TRBV5-4	TRBJ2-7	CASSADRGPYEQYF	TGTGCCAGCAGCGCCGACAGGGGTCCCTACGAGCAGTACTTC
.	.	TRBV28	TRBJ1-2	CASAPPANYGYTF	TGTGCCAGCGCGCCACCTGCTAACTATGGCTACACCTTC
.	TRBD1	TRBV3-1/TRBV3-2	TRBJ1-1	CASSPPIITGEDTEAFF	TGTGCCAGCAGCCCGCCGATCATCACAGGGGAGGACACTGAAGCTTTCTTT
.	.	TRBV10-2	TRBJ2-1	CASSKRLTYNEQFF	TGCGCCAGCAGTAAGAGACTAACATACAATGAGCAGTTCTTC